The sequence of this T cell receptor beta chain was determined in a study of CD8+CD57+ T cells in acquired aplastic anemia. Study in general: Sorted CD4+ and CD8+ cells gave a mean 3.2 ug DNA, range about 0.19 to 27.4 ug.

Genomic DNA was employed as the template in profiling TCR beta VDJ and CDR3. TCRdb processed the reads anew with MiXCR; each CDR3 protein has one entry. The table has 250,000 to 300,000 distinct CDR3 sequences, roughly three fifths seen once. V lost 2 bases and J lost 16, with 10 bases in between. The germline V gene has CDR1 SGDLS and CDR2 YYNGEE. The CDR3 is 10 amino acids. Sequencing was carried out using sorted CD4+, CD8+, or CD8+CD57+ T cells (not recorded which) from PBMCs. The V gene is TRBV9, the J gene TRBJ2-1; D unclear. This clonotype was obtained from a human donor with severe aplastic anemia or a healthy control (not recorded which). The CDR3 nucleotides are TGTGCCAGCAGCGTCCGTGGTGAATTCTTC. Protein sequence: CASSVRGEFF.